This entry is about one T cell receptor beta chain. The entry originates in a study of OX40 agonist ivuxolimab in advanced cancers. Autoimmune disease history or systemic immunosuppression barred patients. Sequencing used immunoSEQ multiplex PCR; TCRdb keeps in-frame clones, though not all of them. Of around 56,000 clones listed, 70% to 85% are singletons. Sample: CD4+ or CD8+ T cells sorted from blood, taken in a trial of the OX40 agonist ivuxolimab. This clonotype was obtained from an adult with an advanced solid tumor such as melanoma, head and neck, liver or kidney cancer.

CDR3 sequence (DNA): TGCAGCGCTGGGACAGGGAGGAGATACGAGCAGTACTTC. Translated: CSAGTGRRYEQYF. The chain links TRBV29-1 to TRBJ2-7, with 9 bases fitting TRBD1. The CDR3 extends over 13 amino acids. The V gene end was trimmed by 7 bases and the J gene end by 4 bases; junction bases not matched to a gene: 8. Per germline, CDR1 SQVTM and CDR2 ANQGSEA.